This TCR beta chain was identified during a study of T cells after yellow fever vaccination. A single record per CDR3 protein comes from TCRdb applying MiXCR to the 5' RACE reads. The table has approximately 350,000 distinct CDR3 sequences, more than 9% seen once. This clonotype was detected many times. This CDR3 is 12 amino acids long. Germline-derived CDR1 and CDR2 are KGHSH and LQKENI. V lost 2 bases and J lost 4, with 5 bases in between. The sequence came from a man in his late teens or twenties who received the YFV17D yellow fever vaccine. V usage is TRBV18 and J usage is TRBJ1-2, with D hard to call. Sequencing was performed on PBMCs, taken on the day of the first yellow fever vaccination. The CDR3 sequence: CASSPSRYGYTF. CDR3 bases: TGTGCCAGCTCACCATCCCGCTATGGCTACACCTTC.